The rows below give T cell receptor beta chains drawn from one sample of a study of response to subunit inactivated influenza vaccine. MiXCR was run by TCRdb on the RT-PCR reads, yielding one entry per CDR3 protein. Among 650,000 to 800,000 distinct CDR3 sequences listed, less than 20% were seen once. The sample consisted of PBMCs from blood, taken 5 to 6 days after vaccination. These receptor sequences come from a man aged 50 to 60 who received an inactivated influenza vaccine. Each CDR3 is given with its conserved first and last residue. A D gene is named only where the DNA matches it firmly. Clone size appears in some rows only: once, few, many, or a class for an expanded clone.

j_call,clone_size,v_call,d_call,cdr3_aa,cdr3_nt
TRBJ2-3,few,TRBV7-8,-,CASSLAWTQYF,TGTGCCAGCAGCTTAGCGTGGACGCAGTATTTT
TRBJ2-3,-,TRBV20-1,TRBD1,CSATRGTGWTDTQYF,TGCAGTGCTACCAGAGGGACAGGGTGGACAGATACGCAGTATTTT
TRBJ2-5,-,TRBV20-1,-,CSASGAAGEETQYF,TGCAGTGCCAGCGGCGCGGCAGGGGAAGAGACCCAGTACTTC
TRBJ2-1,-,TRBV5-1,TRBD2,CASSSASGTLEQFF,TGCGCCAGCAGCTCGGCTAGCGGGACCCTCGAGCAGTTCTTC
TRBJ1-2,many,TRBV20-1,-,CSARKGDYGYTF,TGCAGTGCTAGAAAGGGTGACTATGGCTACACCTTC
TRBJ2-2,few,TRBV2,-,CARALTENTGELFF,TGTGCCAGGGCCCTGACAGAGAACACCGGGGAGCTGTTTTTT
TRBJ2-2,-,TRBV2,-,CASSEAGTHTGELFF,TGTGCCAGCAGTGAAGCAGGGACGCACACCGGGGAGCTGTTTTTT
TRBJ2-2,few,TRBV6-1,-,CASRPGPLNTGELFF,TGTGCCAGCAGACCAGGACCGCTGAACACCGGGGAGCTGTTTTTT
TRBJ2-1,few,TRBV12-3/TRBV12-4,-,CASSFSFEGYNEQFF,TGTGCCAGCAGTTTCTCGTTCGAGGGATACAATGAGCAGTTCTTC
TRBJ1-5,-,TRBV20-1,-,CSAQWVEGYGQPQHF,TGCAGTGCTCAATGGGTAGAGGGATATGGTCAGCCCCAGCATTTT
TRBJ2-2,-,TRBV7-2,-,CASSLARAAPGELFF,TGTGCCAGCAGCTTAGCGCGTGCAGCTCCCGGGGAGCTGTTTTTT
TRBJ1-5,few,TRBV20-1,-,CSALLSDAYNQPQHF,TGCAGTGCGCTTTTGTCGGACGCCTACAATCAGCCCCAGCATTTT
TRBJ2-1,few,TRBV7-2,-,CASSLSQGPNNEQFF,TGTGCCAGCAGCCTCTCCCAGGGCCCGAACAATGAGCAGTTCTTC
TRBJ2-2,-,TRBV19,TRBD1,CATLDRAATGELFF,TGTGCCACCTTGGACAGGGCGGCCACCGGGGAGCTGTTTTTT
TRBJ2-3,many,TRBV6-2/TRBV6-3,-,CASSRTGSTDTQYF,TGTGCCAGCAGCCGGACGGGGAGCACAGATACGCAGTATTTT
TRBJ2-3,-,TRBV7-7,-,CASSLGSGLTDTQYF,TGTGCCAGCAGCTTAGGTAGCGGACTCACAGATACGCAGTATTTT
TRBJ2-2,few,TRBV5-6,TRBD2,CASSLALLAGNTGELFF,TGTGCCAGCAGCTTGGCCTTGCTAGCGGGGAACACCGGGGAGCTGTTTTTT
TRBJ2-1,-,TRBV7-2,-,CASSGQTPWGEQFF,TGTGCCTCAAGCGGACAAACCCCTTGGGGTGAGCAGTTCTTC
TRBJ1-2,few,TRBV4-1,-,CASSQGWQTTDYGYTF,TGCGCCAGCAGCCAAGGGTGGCAGACGACAGACTATGGCTACACCTTC
TRBJ1-2,-,TRBV7-9,TRBD1,CASSPGQGFGYTF,TGTGCCAGCAGCCCGGGACAGGGGTTTGGCTACACCTTC
TRBJ1-4,few,TRBV5-6,-,CASSLGPTATNEKLFF,TGTGCCAGCAGCTTGGGGCCGACGGCAACTAATGAAAAACTGTTTTTT
TRBJ1-5,-,TRBV3-1,TRBD1,CASSQRDRGGQPQHF,TGTGCCAGCAGCCAACGGGACAGGGGTGGTCAGCCCCAGCATTTT
TRBJ2-5,-,TRBV10-3,TRBD2,CAISVRAGEETQYF,TGTGCCATCAGTGTCCGAGCGGGAGAGGAGACCCAGTACTTC
TRBJ1-4,-,TRBV11-2,-,CASSLGIGVAEKLFF,TGTGCCAGCAGCCTAGGAATCGGGGTGGCTGAAAAACTGTTTTTT
TRBJ2-3,many,TRBV29-1,TRBD2,CSVGGPSTDTQYF,TGCAGCGTGGGAGGGCCCAGCACAGATACGCAGTATTTT
TRBJ2-1,-,TRBV4-3,TRBD2,CASSQVSRGRAGLNNEQFF,TGCGCCAGCAGCCAAGTATCACGCGGGAGGGCCGGTTTAAACAATGAGCAGTTCTTC
TRBJ2-3,few,TRBV7-6,TRBD2,CASSLMPSGRIDTQYF,TGTGCCAGCAGCTTAATGCCTAGCGGGAGGATAGATACGCAGTATTTT
TRBJ2-7,-,TRBV27,-,CASSSIILARHEQYF,TGTGCCAGCAGTTCTATAATACTAGCTAGACACGAGCAGTACTTC
TRBJ2-3,few,TRBV11-2,TRBD2,CASSLTAWGGIRADTQYF,TGTGCCAGCAGCTTGACCGCGTGGGGGGGGATTAGGGCAGATACGCAGTATTTT
TRBJ2-5,-,TRBV5-1,-,CASSREALMYQETQYF,TGCGCCAGCAGCCGCGAGGCGCTGATGTACCAAGAGACCCAGTACTTC
TRBJ2-1,-,TRBV21-1,-,CASSKRTSGEYNEQFF,TGTGCCAGCAGCAAACGGACTAGCGGGGAATACAATGAGCAGTTCTTC
TRBJ2-1,-,TRBV12-3/TRBV12-4,TRBD2,CASSPGLVLYNEQFF,TGTGCCAGCAGCCCCGGACTAGTCCTCTACAATGAGCAGTTCTTC
TRBJ2-2,-,TRBV29-1,-,CSVANYRDTGELFF,TGCAGCGTCGCGAATTACAGGGACACCGGGGAGCTGTTTTTT
TRBJ2-5,few,TRBV7-8,-,CASSLRASETQYF,TGTGCCAGCAGCCTCAGGGCATCGGAGACCCAGTACTTC
TRBJ2-7,once,TRBV7-2,-,CASSGASVRVSYEQYF,TGTGCCAGCAGCGGAGCTAGCGTGAGAGTCTCCTACGAGCAGTACTTC
TRBJ2-3,few,TRBV28,TRBD1,CASTTRTGFADTQYF,TGTGCCAGCACCACGAGGACAGGGTTTGCAGATACGCAGTATTTT
TRBJ1-6,few,TRBV6-5,-,CASSYRVRIGDNSPLHF,TGTGCCAGCAGTTACCGCGTCCGGATCGGGGATAATTCACCCCTCCACTTT
TRBJ2-7,few,TRBV12-3/TRBV12-4,-,CASSFSGGRGGEQYF,TGTGCCAGCAGTTTCTCTGGGGGGCGTGGCGGCGAGCAGTACTTC
TRBJ2-4,-,TRBV7-2,-,CASSLDRQIQYF,TGTGCCAGCAGCTTAGACAGGCAAATTCAGTACTTC
TRBJ2-2,many,TRBV29-1,-,CSVDIGQVTGELFF,TGCAGCGTTGATATAGGACAAGTCACCGGGGAGCTGTTTTTT
TRBJ2-7,-,TRBV11-2,-,CASSLVFNYEQYF,TGTGCCAGCAGCTTAGTTTTCAACTACGAGCAGTACTTC